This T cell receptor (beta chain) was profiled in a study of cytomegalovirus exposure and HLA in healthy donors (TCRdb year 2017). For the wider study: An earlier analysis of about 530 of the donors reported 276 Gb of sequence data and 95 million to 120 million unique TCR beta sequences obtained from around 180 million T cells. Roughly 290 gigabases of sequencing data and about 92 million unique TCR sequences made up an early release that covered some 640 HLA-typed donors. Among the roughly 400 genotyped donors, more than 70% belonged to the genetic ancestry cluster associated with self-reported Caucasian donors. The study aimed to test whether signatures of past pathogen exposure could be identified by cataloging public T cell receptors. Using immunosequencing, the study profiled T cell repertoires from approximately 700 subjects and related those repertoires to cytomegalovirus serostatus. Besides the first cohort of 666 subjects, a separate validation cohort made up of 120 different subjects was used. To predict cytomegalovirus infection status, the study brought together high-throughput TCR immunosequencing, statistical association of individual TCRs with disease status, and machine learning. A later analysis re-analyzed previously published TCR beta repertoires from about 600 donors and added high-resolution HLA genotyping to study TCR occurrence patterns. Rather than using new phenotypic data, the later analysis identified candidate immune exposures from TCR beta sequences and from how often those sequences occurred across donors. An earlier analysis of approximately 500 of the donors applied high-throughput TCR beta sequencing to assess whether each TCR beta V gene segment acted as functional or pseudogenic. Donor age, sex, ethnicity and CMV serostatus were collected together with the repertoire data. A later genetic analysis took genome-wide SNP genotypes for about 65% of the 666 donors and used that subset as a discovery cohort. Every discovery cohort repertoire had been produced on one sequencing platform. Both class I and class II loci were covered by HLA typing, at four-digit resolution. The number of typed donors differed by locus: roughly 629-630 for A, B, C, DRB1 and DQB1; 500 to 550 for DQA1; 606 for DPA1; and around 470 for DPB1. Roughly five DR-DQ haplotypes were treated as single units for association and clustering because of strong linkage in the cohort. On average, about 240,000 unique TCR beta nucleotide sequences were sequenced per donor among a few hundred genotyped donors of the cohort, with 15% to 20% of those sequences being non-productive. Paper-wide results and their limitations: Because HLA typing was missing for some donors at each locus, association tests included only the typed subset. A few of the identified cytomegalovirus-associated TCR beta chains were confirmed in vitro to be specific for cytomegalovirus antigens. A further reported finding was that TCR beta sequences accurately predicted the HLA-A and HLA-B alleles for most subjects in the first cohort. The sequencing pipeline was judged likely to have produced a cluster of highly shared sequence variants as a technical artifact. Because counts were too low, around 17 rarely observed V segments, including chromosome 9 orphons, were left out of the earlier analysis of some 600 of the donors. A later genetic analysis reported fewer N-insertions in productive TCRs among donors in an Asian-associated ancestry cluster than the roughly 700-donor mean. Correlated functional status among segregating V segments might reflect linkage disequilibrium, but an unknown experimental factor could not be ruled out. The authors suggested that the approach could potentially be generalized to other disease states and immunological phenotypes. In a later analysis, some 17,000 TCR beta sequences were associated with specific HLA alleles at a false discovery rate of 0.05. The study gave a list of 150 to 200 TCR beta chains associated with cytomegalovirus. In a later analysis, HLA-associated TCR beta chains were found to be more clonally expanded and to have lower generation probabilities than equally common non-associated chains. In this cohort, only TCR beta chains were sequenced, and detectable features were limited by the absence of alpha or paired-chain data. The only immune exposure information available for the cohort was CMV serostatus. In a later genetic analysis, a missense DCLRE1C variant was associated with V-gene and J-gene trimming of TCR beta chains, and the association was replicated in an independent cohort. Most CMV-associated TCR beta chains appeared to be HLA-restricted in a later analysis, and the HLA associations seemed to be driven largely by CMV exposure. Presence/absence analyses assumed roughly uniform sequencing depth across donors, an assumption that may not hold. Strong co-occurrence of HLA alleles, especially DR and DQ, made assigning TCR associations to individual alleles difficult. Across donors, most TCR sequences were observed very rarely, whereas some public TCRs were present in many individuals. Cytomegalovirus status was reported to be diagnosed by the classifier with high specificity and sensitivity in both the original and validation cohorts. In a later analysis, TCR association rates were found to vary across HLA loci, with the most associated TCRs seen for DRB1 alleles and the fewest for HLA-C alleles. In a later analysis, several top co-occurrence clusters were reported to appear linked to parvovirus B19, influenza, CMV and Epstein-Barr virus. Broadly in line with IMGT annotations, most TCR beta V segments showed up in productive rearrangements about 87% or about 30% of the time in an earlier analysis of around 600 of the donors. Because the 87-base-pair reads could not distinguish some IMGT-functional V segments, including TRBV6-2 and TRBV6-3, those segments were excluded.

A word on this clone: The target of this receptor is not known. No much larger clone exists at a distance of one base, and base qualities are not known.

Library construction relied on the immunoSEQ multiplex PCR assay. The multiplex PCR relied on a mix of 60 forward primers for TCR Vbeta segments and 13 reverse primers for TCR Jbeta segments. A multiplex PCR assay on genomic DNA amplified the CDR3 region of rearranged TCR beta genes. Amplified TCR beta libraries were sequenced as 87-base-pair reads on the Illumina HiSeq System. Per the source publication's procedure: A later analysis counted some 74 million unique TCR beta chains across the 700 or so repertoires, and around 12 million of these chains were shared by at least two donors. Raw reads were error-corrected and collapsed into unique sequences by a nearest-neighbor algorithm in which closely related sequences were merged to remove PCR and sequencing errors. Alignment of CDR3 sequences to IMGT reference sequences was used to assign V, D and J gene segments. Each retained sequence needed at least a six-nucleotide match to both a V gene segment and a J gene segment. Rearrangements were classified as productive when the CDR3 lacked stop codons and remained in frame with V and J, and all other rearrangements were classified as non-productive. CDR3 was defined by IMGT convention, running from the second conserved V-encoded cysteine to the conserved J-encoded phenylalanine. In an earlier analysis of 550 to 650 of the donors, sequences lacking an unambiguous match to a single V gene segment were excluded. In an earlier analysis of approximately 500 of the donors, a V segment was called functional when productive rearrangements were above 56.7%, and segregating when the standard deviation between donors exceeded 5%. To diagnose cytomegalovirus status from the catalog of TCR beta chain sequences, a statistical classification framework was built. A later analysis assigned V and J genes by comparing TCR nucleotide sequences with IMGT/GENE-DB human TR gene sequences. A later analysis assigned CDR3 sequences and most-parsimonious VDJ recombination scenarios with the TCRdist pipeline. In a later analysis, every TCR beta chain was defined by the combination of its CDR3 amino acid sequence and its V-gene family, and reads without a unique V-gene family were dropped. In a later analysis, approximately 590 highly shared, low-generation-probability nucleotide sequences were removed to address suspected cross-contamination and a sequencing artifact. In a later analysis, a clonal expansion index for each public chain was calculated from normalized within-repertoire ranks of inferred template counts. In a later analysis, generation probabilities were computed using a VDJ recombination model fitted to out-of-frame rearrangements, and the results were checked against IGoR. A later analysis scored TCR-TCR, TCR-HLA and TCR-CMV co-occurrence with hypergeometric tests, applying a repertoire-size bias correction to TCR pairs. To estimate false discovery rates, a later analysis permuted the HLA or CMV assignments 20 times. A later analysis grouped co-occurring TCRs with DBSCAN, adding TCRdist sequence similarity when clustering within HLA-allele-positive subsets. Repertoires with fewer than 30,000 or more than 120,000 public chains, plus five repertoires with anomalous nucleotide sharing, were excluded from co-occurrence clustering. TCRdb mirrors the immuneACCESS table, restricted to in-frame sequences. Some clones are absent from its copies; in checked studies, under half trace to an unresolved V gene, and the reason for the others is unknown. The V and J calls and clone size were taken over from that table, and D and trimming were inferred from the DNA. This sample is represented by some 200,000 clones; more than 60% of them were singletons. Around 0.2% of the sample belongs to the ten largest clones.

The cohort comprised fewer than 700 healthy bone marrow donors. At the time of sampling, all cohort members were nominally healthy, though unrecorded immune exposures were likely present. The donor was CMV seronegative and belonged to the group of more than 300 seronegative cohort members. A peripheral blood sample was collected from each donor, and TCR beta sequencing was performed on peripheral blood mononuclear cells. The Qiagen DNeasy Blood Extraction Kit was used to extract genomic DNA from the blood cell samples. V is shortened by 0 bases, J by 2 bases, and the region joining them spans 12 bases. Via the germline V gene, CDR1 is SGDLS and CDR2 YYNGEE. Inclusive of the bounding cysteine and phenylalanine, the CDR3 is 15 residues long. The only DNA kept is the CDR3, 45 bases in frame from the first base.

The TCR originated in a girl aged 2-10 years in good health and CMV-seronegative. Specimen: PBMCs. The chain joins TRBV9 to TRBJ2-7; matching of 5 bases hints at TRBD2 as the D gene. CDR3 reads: CASSVASGWAYEQYF. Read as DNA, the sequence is TGTGCCAGCAGCGTAGCTTCGGGGTGGGCCTACGAGCAGTACTTC.